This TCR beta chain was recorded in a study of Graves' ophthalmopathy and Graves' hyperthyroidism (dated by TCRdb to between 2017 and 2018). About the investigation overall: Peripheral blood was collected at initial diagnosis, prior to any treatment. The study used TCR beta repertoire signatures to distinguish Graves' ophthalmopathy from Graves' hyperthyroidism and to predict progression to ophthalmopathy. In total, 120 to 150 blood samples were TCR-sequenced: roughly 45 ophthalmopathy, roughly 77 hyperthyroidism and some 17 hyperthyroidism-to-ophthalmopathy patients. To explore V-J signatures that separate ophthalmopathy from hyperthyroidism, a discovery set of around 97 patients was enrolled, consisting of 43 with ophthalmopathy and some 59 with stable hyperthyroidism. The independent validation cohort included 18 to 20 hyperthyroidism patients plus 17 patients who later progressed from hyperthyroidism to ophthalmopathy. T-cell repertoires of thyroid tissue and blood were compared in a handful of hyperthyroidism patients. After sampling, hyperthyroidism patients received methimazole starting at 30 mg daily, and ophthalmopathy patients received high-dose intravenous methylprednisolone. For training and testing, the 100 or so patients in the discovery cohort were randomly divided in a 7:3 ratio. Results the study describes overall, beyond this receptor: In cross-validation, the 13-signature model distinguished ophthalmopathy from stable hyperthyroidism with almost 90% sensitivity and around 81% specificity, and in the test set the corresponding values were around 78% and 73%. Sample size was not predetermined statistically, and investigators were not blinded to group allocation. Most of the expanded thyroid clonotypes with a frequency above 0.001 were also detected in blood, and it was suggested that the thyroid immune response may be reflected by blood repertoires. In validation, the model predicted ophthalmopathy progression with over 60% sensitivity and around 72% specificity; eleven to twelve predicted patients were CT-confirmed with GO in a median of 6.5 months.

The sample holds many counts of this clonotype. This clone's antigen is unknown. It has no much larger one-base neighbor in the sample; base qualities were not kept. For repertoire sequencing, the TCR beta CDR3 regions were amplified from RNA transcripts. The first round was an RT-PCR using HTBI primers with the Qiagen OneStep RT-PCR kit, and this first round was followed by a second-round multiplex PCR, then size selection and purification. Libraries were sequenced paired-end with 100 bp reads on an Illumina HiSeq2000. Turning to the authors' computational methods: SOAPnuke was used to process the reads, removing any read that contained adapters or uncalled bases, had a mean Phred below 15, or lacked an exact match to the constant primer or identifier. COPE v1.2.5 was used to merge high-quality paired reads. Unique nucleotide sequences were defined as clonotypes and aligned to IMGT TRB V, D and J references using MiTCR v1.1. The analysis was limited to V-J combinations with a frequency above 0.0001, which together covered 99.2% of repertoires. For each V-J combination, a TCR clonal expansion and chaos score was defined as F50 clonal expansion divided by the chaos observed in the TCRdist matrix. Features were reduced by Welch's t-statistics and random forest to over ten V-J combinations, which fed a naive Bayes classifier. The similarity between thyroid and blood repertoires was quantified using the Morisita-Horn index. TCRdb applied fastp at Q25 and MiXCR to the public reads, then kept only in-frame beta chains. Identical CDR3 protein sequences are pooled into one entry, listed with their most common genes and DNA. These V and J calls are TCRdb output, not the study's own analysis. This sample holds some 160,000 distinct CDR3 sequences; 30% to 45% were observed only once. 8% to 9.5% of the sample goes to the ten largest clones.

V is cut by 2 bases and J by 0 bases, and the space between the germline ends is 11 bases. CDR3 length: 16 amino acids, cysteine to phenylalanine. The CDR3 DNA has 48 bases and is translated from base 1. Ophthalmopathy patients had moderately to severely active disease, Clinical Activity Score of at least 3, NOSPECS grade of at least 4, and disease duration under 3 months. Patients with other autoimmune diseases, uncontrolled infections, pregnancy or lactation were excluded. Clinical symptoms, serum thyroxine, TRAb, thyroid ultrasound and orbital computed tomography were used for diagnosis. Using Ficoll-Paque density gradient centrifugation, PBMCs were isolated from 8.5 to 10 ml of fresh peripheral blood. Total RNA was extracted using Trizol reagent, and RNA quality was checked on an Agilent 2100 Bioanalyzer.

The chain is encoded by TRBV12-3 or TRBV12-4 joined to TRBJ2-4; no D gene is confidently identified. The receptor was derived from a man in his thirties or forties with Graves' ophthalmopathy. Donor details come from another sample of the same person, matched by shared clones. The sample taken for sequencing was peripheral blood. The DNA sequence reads TGTGCCAGCAGTTTACAGGCAGGCGGAGCCAAAAACATTCAGTACTTC. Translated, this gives CASSLQAGGAKNIQYF.